The subject of this entry is one TCR beta chain. The data stem from a study of blood T cell repertoires in COVID-19. Study context: The study drew acute and convalescent COVID-19 samples from the United States, Italy and Spain. Nucleic acid was either cDNA or gDNA, and it came from T cells, B-cell-depleted T cells, or PBMCs.

Participants were aged about 18 to 90 years, lived in 20 to 30 US areas, and enrolled virtually. Participants were placed into cohorts based on the clinical history they reported. The germline V gene encodes CDR1 SGHRS and CDR2 YFSETQ. This CDR3 has 16 amino acids. The ends lost 1 base at V and 2 bases at J; junction bases unmatched: 4. The data were produced by immunoSEQ multiplex PCR, yet TCRdb's version contains in-frame clones alone and is incomplete. The sample carries about 210,000 clones, approximately 80% recorded once. The sequenced sample consisted of PBMCs or T cells enriched from blood (not recorded which). The clonotype was recovered from a man aged 40-49 years who had recovered from COVID-19. The V gene is TRBV5-1, the J gene TRBJ1-3, with 9 nucleotides matching TRBD1. CDR3 DNA sequence: TGCGCCAGCAGCTTGAAGAGACAGGGGGCTGGAAACACCATATATTTT. Residues: CASSLKRQGAGNTIYF.